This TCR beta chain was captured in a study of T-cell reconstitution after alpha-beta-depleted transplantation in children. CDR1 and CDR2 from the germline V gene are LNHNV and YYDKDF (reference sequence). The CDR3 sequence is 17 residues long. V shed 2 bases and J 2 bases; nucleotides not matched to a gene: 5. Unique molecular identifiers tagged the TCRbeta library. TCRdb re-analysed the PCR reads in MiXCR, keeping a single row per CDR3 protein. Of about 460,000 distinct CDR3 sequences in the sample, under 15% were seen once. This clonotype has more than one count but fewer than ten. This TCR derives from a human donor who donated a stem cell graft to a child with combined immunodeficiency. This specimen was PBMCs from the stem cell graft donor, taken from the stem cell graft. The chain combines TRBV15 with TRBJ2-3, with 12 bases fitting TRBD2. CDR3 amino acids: CATSRTGLAGNTDTQYF. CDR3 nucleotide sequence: TGTGCCACCAGCAGAACGGGACTAGCGGGTAACACAGATACGCAGTATTTT. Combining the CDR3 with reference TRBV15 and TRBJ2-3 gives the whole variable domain DAMVIQNPRYQVTQFGKPVTLSCSQTLNHNVMYWYQQKSSQAPKLLFHYYDKDFNNEADTPDNFQSRRPNTSFCFLDIRSPGLGDTAMYLCATSRTGLAGNTDTQYFGPGTRLTVL.